Shown below are 2 T cell receptor beta chains from a single sample sequenced in a study of blood T cell repertoires in COVID-19. The data were produced by immunoSEQ multiplex PCR, yet TCRdb's version contains in-frame clones alone and is incomplete. The profile shows fewer than 250,000 clones, around four fifths of them singletons. Source material: peripheral blood. Receptor source: a man aged 60 to 69 with COVID-19, enrolled during active disease.

This clone has a single count. The rearrangement uses TRBV30 and TRBJ1-3, with D perhaps matching TRBD1 (5 bases). Per the germline V gene, CDR1 is GTSNPN and CDR2 is SVGIG (reference sequence). V lost 1 base to trimming and J lost 0 bases, with 13 bases between them. The CDR3 sequence is 16 residues long. CDR3 nucleotide sequence: TGTGCCTGGAGTGCTAAGGGGCGTAGCTCTGGAAACACCATATATTTT. It is translated as CAWSAKGRSSGNTIYF.

The rearrangement uses TRBV5-4 and TRBJ2-5; TRBD1 might be the D (6 bases). The germline V gene has CDR1 SGHNT and CDR2 YYREEE (reference sequence). The CDR3 extends over 14 amino acids. Trimming pared 3 bases from V and 3 bases from J, leaving 12 bases between. The CDR3 loop is CASSSPRGKETQYF. Written as DNA, the CDR3 is TGTGCCAGCAGCTCCCCCAGGGGCAAAGAGACCCAGTACTTC.